This T cell receptor (beta chain) was profiled in a study of blood T cell repertoires in COVID-19. Study in general: Spain, Italy and the United States supplied samples that represented acute and convalescent COVID-19.

The table came from immunoSEQ multiplex PCR; TCRdb's copy has only in-frame clones and leaves some out. Of roughly 280,000 clones in the sample, 88% were seen once. Enrollees, about 18 to 90 years old, lived in around 23 US areas. Participant reports of clinical history set cohort assignment. The CDR3 totals 15 residues. Between the trimmed V and J ends, which lost 0 bases and 3 bases, there was a span of 13 bases. CDR1 and CDR2 from the germline V gene are SGHRS and YFSETQ. This sequence joins TRBV5-1 and TRBJ2-7; tentatively, D is TRBD1 (6 bases). The material sequenced was PBMCs or T cells enriched from blood (not recorded which). The receptor's source is a woman between 45 and 60 years old who had recovered from COVID-19. The CDR3 protein is CASSLGGTFDYEQYF. In DNA form, the CDR3 reads TGCGCCAGCAGCTTGGGGGGGACATTCGACTACGAGCAGTACTTC.